Given below is one TCR beta chain in context. These data belong to a study of blood T cell repertoires in COVID-19. Clones were read by immunoSEQ multiplex PCR, and TCRdb kept only the in-frame ones, dropping some. Counted here are under 55,000 clones, around 83% occurring once; the ten biggest clones make up around 4.6%. This CDR3 region has 17 residues. CDR1 and CDR2 from the germline V gene are SEHNR and FQNEAQ (reference sequence). Trimming pared 5 bases from V and 0 bases from J, leaving 18 bases between. The receptor was derived from a middle-aged man with active COVID-19. The rearrangement joins TRBV7-9 to TRBJ2-3, with D perhaps TRBD1 (7 bases). The sequenced sample consisted of peripheral blood. The DNA of the CDR3 is TGTGCCAGCAGCGCAGAACAGGGGAGGTTTAGCACAGATACGCAGTATTTT. Amino acids: CASSAEQGRFSTDTQYF. The variable domain in full, completed from reference TRBV7-9 and TRBJ2-3, reads DTGVSQNPRHKITKRGQNVTFRCDPISEHNRLYWYRQTLGQGPEFLTYFQNEAQLEKSRLLSDRFSAERPKGSFSTLEIQRTEQGDSAMYLCASSAEQGRFSTDTQYFGPGTRLTVL.